Following are 29 T cell receptor beta chains from one sample sequenced in a study of cytomegalovirus exposure and HLA in healthy donors. A multiplex PCR was run with 60 Vbeta primers and 13 Jbeta primers. Sequencing was performed with immunoSEQ multiplex PCR; in TCRdb, only in-frame clones are kept and a portion is missing. The sample holds some 80,000 clones, under 80% seen once. Sequenced sample: PBMCs. The receptors originated from a man aged 40-50 years in good health and CMV-seronegative.

The chain couples TRBV6-5 to TRBJ1-5; D gene ambiguous. Germline V gene sequence: CDR1 MNHEY, CDR2 SVGAGI. The CDR3 contains 13 residues. V gave up 0 bases and J gave up 4 bases, with 4 bases separating them. In DNA form, the CDR3 reads TGTGCCAGCAGTTACTCGGCTAATCAGCCCCAGCATTTT. It codes for CASSYSANQPQHF.

The CDR3 here is CASSFYPEAYEQYF. In DNA, the CDR3 is TGTGCCAGCAGCTTTTACCCAGAAGCCTACGAGCAGTACTTC. This sequence joins TRBV5-5 and TRBJ2-7; D gene uncertain. The germline V and J ends were trimmed by 2 bases and 2 bases, with 11 bases remaining between them. The CDR3 sequence is 14 residues long. Germline CDR1 and CDR2: SGHKS and YYEKEE (reference sequence).

The J gene is TRBJ2-5, the V gene TRBV4-2; 9 bases are shared with TRBD2. Trimming at V came to 0 bases and at J to 4 bases, leaving 6 bases not matched to a gene. The CDR3 length is 16 residues. Looked up from germline, CDR1 is LGHNA and CDR2 is YNFKEQ. CDR3 amino acids: CASSQDPAGGVETQYF. The CDR3 nucleotides are TGTGCCAGCAGCCAAGATCCAGCGGGAGGTGTAGAGACCCAGTACTTC.

This clone has only a few counts. The rearrangement joins TRBV4-2 to TRBJ2-7; 7 positions agree with TRBD2. Trimming took 1 base from V and 3 from J; bases not matched to a gene: 6. The V gene's germline CDR1 is LGHNA and CDR2 YNFKEQ. This CDR3 comprises 15 residues. CDR3 in amino acids: CASSQAGSGVYEQYF. As DNA, the CDR3 is TGTGCCAGCAGCCAAGCGGGAAGCGGGGTCTACGAGCAGTACTTC.

The rearrangement links TRBV28 to TRBJ2-1, with a weak D call TRBD2 (6 bases). From germline, CDR1 is MDHEN and CDR2 SYDVKM. This CDR3 has 15 residues. V was shortened by 2 bases and J by 5 bases, with 13 bases between the two germline ends. Written as DNA, the CDR3 is TGTGCCAGCAGTTTAGGAAGGGCGGGGAACAATGAGCAGTTCTTC. Its translation: CASSLGRAGNNEQFF.

Concerning this clone: Compared with germline, one end of the junction differs, possibly owing to a read error. V is TRBV7-9 and J is TRBJ1-1; D remains unclear. CDR1 and CDR2 (germline): SEHNR, FQNEAQ (reference sequence). The CDR3 loop spans 11 amino acids. This chain's CDR3 is CSSAVNTEAFF. In DNA, the CDR3 is TGTTCCAGCGCGGTTAACACTGAAGCTTTCTTT.

To note about this clone: A read error may account for a junction end that differs from germline. The chain has TRBV2 and TRBJ2-6; D perhaps matches TRBD1 (5 bases). The CDR3 covers 15 residues. Germline V CDR1 and CDR2: SNHLY, FYNNEI. The CDR3 sequence: CASSERGSGANGLTF. In nucleotides, the CDR3 is TGTGCCAGCAGTGAAAGGGGCTCTGGGGCCAACGGCCTGACTTTC.

The chain uses TRBV28 and TRBJ2-1; D is undetermined. The V and J ends lost 6 bases and 4 bases respectively, with 7 bases between them. CDR3 length: 12 amino acids. Germline CDR1 and CDR2: MDHEN and SYDVKM. As DNA, the CDR3 is TGTGCCAGCAGGGCGGAATACAATGAGCAGTTCTTC. Its protein is CASRAEYNEQFF.

The chain recombines TRBV7-3 with TRBJ2-3; D ambiguous. Trimming stripped 5 bases from V and 4 bases from J, with 13 bases between. Per the germline V gene, CDR1 is SGHTA and CDR2 is FQGTGA. CDR3 length equals 14 residues. CDR3 sequence: CASSLVHGADTQYF. CDR3 nucleotides: TGTGCCAGCAGCCTAGTACATGGAGCAGATACGCAGTATTTT.

This rearrangement joins TRBV29-1 to TRBJ1-5; the D gene is possibly TRBD1 (6 bases). Germline CDR1 is SQVTM and CDR2 is ANQGSEA. This CDR3 comprises 14 residues. V was cut by 4 bases and J by 4 bases, with 14 bases left in between. The CDR3 DNA follows: TGCAGCGTTGGAGCCGGGACAAGTAATCAGCCCCAGCATTTT. It yields the protein CSVGAGTSNQPQHF.

CDR3 amino acids: CASSSQGSTGELFF. In DNA form, the CDR3 reads TGTGCCAGCAGTTCTCAGGGGTCCACCGGGGAGCTGTTTTTT. V usage is TRBV6-6 and J usage is TRBJ2-2; tentative D call: TRBD1 (6 bases). The CDR3 runs 14 residues. Per germline, CDR1 MNHNY and CDR2 SVGAGI (reference sequence). V was shortened by 4 bases and J by 4 bases, with 10 bases between the two germline ends.

The chain employs TRBV7-9 and TRBJ2-7, with 8 bases fitting TRBD1. Trimming took 3 bases from V and 6 from J; bases not matched to a gene: 10. The CDR3 totals 15 residues. The germline gives CDR1 SEHNR, CDR2 FQNEAQ (reference sequence). As DNA, the CDR3 is TGTGCCAGCAGCTTGGGGACAGGCCGCCCCCTCGAGCAGTACTTC. It codes for CASSLGTGRPLEQYF.

The chain combines TRBV11-2 with TRBJ2-1, with 8 nucleotides matching TRBD2. The V gene end was trimmed by 7 bases and the J gene end by 10 bases; junction bases not matched to a gene: 15. CDR1 SGHAT and CDR2 FQNNGV come from the germline V gene. The CDR3 length is 15 residues. The chain's CDR3 is CASIYKAGVTNEQFF. As DNA, the CDR3 is TGTGCCAGCATCTACAAAGCGGGAGTCACCAACGAGCAGTTCTTC.

The V gene is TRBV2, the J gene TRBJ1-4; 8 bases agree with TRBD1. The CDR3 runs to 13 residues. Germline trimming cut 8 bases from V and 6 bases from J; bases unmatched to any gene: 5. The germline V gene has CDR1 SNHLY and CDR2 FYNNEI. CDR3 in DNA: TGTGCCAGCTTGGGACAGGCTGATGAAAAACTGTTTTTT. Its protein product is CASLGQADEKLFF.

The chain has TRBV18 and TRBJ2-2, with 13 bases matching TRBD2. The CDR3 extends over 17 amino acids. Looked up from germline, CDR1 is KGHSH and CDR2 is LQKENI. Trimming cost V 3 bases and J 6 bases; bases outside gene matches: 7. CDR3 residues: CASSPTSGRFLPGELFF. CDR3 in DNA: TGTGCCAGCTCACCGACTAGCGGGAGGTTTCTACCCGGGGAGCTGTTTTTT.

The J gene is TRBJ1-1, the V gene TRBV28; TRBD1 matches at 7 bases. In germline, CDR1 is MDHEN, CDR2 SYDVKM. V gave up 4 bases and J gave up 7 bases; unmatched junction bases: 15. This CDR3 has 16 residues. Here the CDR3 DNA reads TGTGCCAGCAGTTCCCCGACAGGGCTTGGGGCCAATGAAGCTTTCTTT. This gives the protein CASSSPTGLGANEAFF.

In this sample, this clone turned up a few times. V and J are TRBV5-8 and TRBJ1-1; D is possibly TRBD1 (5 bases). The germline CDR1 and CDR2 sequences are SGHTS and YDEGEE. The CDR3 runs 13 residues. Between the trimmed V and J ends, which lost 4 bases and 1 base, there was a span of 8 bases. The CDR3 DNA reads TGTGCCAGCAGCATAACAGGGAACACTGAAGCTTTCTTT. Its protein product is CASSITGNTEAFF.

The V gene is TRBV6-5, the J gene TRBJ1-1, with 7 bases fitting TRBD1. Germline CDR1 is MNHEY and CDR2 is SVGAGI. This CDR3 is built from 16 residues. The V gene end was trimmed by 4 bases and the J gene end by 5 bases; junction bases not matched to a gene: 13. The chain's CDR3 is CASSSGTDLARTEAFF. The CDR3 DNA follows: TGTGCCAGCAGTTCCGGGACAGACCTTGCGAGGACTGAAGCTTTCTTT.

The V and J genes are TRBV28 and TRBJ2-2; TRBD2 matches at 9 bases. In germline, CDR1 is MDHEN, CDR2 SYDVKM. The CDR3 consists of 16 residues. V gave up 5 bases and J gave up 4 bases; unmatched junction bases: 8. CDR3 loop: CASSPGGAGGTGELFF. The CDR3 DNA is TGTGCCAGCAGTCCCGGTGGAGCGGGAGGCACCGGGGAGCTGTTTTTT.

In its sample, this clone was seen a few times. CDR3 loop: CASSFRGNTEAFF. CDR3 sequence (DNA): TGTGCCAGCAGTTTTAGGGGGAACACTGAAGCTTTCTTT. The chain links TRBV6-5 to TRBJ1-1, with D possibly matching TRBD1 (5 bases). The germline CDR1 and CDR2 sequences are MNHEY and SVGAGI. V lost 4 bases and J lost 1, with 7 bases in between. This CDR3 is built from 13 residues.

The rearrangement joins TRBV2 to TRBJ2-3, with D maybe TRBD2 (6 bases). The V and J ends lost 6 bases and 3 bases respectively, with 10 bases between them. This CDR3 comprises 13 residues. CDR1 is SNHLY and CDR2 is FYNNEI in the germline V gene. Here the CDR3 reads CASRRLETDTQYF. CDR3 nucleotides: TGTGCCAGCAGAAGACTAGAGACAGATACGCAGTATTTT.

This clone was observed a single time. The rearrangement links TRBV28 to TRBJ2-7, with a tentative D call TRBD1 (5 bases). Germline CDR1 is MDHEN and CDR2 is SYDVKM. V was trimmed by 10 bases and J by 1 base, leaving 14 bases between them. The CDR3 runs 13 residues. DNA for the CDR3: TGTGCCACGGTAGGGGCAGGATCCTACGAGCAGTACTTC. Translated, it gives CATVGAGSYEQYF.

The rearrangement uses TRBV30 and TRBJ2-1; 8 nucleotides agree with TRBD2. This CDR3 has 15 residues. With V trimmed by 4 bases and J by 3 bases, 8 bases remained unmatched. Per germline, CDR1 GTSNPN and CDR2 SVGIG (reference sequence). In DNA, the CDR3 is TGTGCCTGGAAAGCCCCCGGGAGGGACTACAATGAGCAGTTCTTC. This gives the protein CAWKAPGRDYNEQFF.

The chain links TRBV29-1 to TRBJ2-7; the D is unclear. Looked up from germline, CDR1 is SQVTM and CDR2 is ANQGSEA. V gave up 7 bases and J gave up 3 bases, with 16 bases separating them. This CDR3 has 13 residues. The CDR3 DNA reads TGCAGCGCCCCGAGGATCCCAAACTACGAGCAGTACTTC. Protein: CSAPRIPNYEQYF.

In its sample, this clone was seen a few times. The J gene is TRBJ1-1, the V gene TRBV30; the D gene is possibly TRBD1 (5 bases). V was pared by 4 bases and J by 0 bases, with 9 bases between. The V gene's germline CDR1 is GTSNPN and CDR2 SVGIG (reference sequence). The CDR3 is made up of 13 amino acids. The CDR3 sequence: CAWNRGLNTEAFF. CDR3 DNA: TGTGCCTGGAATAGGGGTTTGAACACTGAAGCTTTCTTT. Together with reference TRBV30 and TRBJ1-1, the CDR3 gives the full variable domain: SQTIHQWPATLVQPVGSPLSLECTVEGTSNPNLYWYRQAAGRGLQLLFYSVGIGQISSEVPQNLSASRPQDRQFILSSKKLLLSDSGFYLCAWNRGLNTEAFFGQGTRLTVV.

The chain recombines TRBV19 with TRBJ1-2, with D unresolved. The CDR3 contains 14 residues. Germline V gene sequence: CDR1 LNHDA, CDR2 SQIVND (reference sequence). The germline V and J ends were trimmed by 6 bases and 7 bases, with 18 bases remaining between them. The CDR3 DNA sequence: TGTGCCAGTAGGGGCCTTAACACACCACGTGGCTACACCTTC. Translating it yields CASRGLNTPRGYTF.

The chain recombines TRBV7-2 with TRBJ1-5, with 9 bases aligning to TRBD1. CDR3 length: 14 residues. Trimming removed 4 bases from V and 4 bases from J; junction bases left unmatched: 2. CDR1 is SGHTA and CDR2 is FQGNSA in the germline V gene. The CDR3 loop is CASSSTGGNQPQHF. Here the CDR3 DNA reads TGTGCCAGCAGCTCGACAGGGGGTAATCAGCCCCAGCATTTT.

J is TRBJ1-5 and V is TRBV19; no clear D. Deletions cut 7 bases from V and 4 bases from J, with 11 bases between. Germline CDR1 reads LNHDA; CDR2 reads SQIVND (reference sequence). CDR3 length: 13 amino acids. In DNA, the CDR3 is TGTGCCAGTAATCTAGCGCCAAATCAGCCCCAGCATTTT. It yields the protein CASNLAPNQPQHF.

For this clone: Other DNA variants within this sample encode the same CDR3. The chain uses TRBV5-1 and TRBJ1-1; weak D call: TRBD1 (6 bases). Germline V gene sequence: CDR1 SGHRS, CDR2 YFSETQ. This CDR3 has 14 residues. Trimming stripped 0 bases from V and 2 bases from J, with 8 bases between. The DNA of the CDR3 is TGCGCCAGCAGCTTGGTACAGGGAAACACTGAAGCTTTCTTT. Translating it yields CASSLVQGNTEAFF.